This T cell receptor beta chain comes out of a study of regulatory and conventional T cells in RAG deficiency. The CDR3 consists of 15 residues. Germline lookup yields CDR1 LNHDA and CDR2 SQIVND (reference sequence). V lost 2 bases and J lost 7; bases outside the gene matches: 8. Sequenced by immunoSEQ multiplex PCR; TCRdb stores in-frame clones only, minus some. Here the sample spans 6,500 to 7,000 clones, 82% being singletons. This clone was detected only once. Its specificity is unknown. Regarding the study as a whole: Shannon entropy was markedly lower and Simpson indices higher in RAG-deficient patients than control T-cell subsets.

The same data also contributed to another study, on regulatory T cells. From that second work: Amplification used 52 TRBV primers and 13 TRBJ primers. In patients, unique TRB V-J pairs were restricted and V/J usage skewed, especially in Tregs.

The receptor was isolated from a human donor in good health. Sequenced material: CD8+ T cells sorted from blood. This rearrangement joins TRBV19 to TRBJ2-1; 7 bases fit TRBD2. CDR3 DNA sequence: TGTGCCAGTAGTATACATCTAGCGGCCGGGAATGAGCAGTTCTTC. Protein product: CASSIHLAAGNEQFF.